A selection of T cell receptor beta chains follows, all from one sample in a study of blood T cells in healthy people across ages. TCRdb re-analysed the 5' RACE reads in MiXCR, keeping a single row per CDR3 protein. This sample has fewer than 900,000 distinct CDR3 sequences; roughly two fifths occur once, and the top ten carry more than 20%. Sequencing input: blood. These receptors were taken from a woman aged 60-75 years in good health. CDR3s include the opening cysteine and the closing phenylalanine or tryptophan. The order of the fields is CDR3 protein, CDR3 DNA, D gene, J gene, V gene, clone size. A D gene is named only where the DNA matches it firmly. Where a row states a size, it is once, few, many or the class of an expanded clone; other rows omit it.

CDR3aa: CASSYGGQGNGYTF
CDR3nt: TGTGCCAGCAGTTACGGTGGACAGGGGAACGGCTACACCTTC
d_gene: TRBD1
j_gene: TRBJ1-2
v_gene: TRBV6-5
abundance: .

CDR3aa: CASRPRGGVKNEQYF
CDR3nt: TGTGCCAGCAGACCCCGAGGGGGGGTGAAAAACGAGCAGTACTTC
d_gene: .
j_gene: TRBJ2-7
v_gene: TRBV6-5
abundance: .

CDR3aa: CSARGERRGTQYF
CDR3nt: TGCAGTGCTAGAGGGGAACGCCGGGGGACCCAGTACTTC
d_gene: .
j_gene: TRBJ2-5
v_gene: TRBV20-1
abundance: .

CDR3aa: CSADPGSGNTIYF
CDR3nt: TGCAGTGCGGATCCGGGATCTGGAAACACCATATATTTT
d_gene: .
j_gene: TRBJ1-3
v_gene: TRBV20-1
abundance: .

CDR3aa: CASTLSGGRARTQPQHF
CDR3nt: TGTGCCAGCACCCTTTCGGGGGGCAGGGCCAGAACGCAGCCCCAGCATTTT
d_gene: .
j_gene: TRBJ1-5
v_gene: TRBV12-3/TRBV12-4
abundance: .

CDR3aa: CASSFTKNIQYF
CDR3nt: TGTGCCAGCAGTTTTACTAAAAACATTCAGTACTTC
d_gene: .
j_gene: TRBJ2-4
v_gene: TRBV6-2/TRBV6-3
abundance: few

CDR3aa: CASSDRTVQGTQYF
CDR3nt: TGTGCCAGCAGTGATAGGACCGTCCAAGGGACCCAGTACTTC
d_gene: .
j_gene: TRBJ2-5
v_gene: TRBV25-1
abundance: .

CDR3aa: CATSRDLQGNYGYTF
CDR3nt: TGTGCCACCAGCAGAGACCTACAGGGTAACTATGGCTACACCTTC
d_gene: .
j_gene: TRBJ1-2
v_gene: TRBV15
abundance: few

CDR3aa: CSGTKGLAGDTQYF
CDR3nt: TGCAGTGGAACGAAGGGACTAGCGGGAGATACGCAGTATTTT
d_gene: TRBD2
j_gene: TRBJ2-3
v_gene: TRBV20-1
abundance: few

CDR3aa: CASSLAESETQYF
CDR3nt: TGCGCCAGCAGCTTGGCCGAGTCGGAGACCCAGTACTTC
d_gene: .
j_gene: TRBJ2-5
v_gene: TRBV5-1
abundance: few

CDR3aa: CASSYSPSGRTSTDTQYF
CDR3nt: TGTGCCAGCAGTTACTCCCCTAGCGGGAGGACAAGCACAGATACGCAGTATTTT
d_gene: TRBD2
j_gene: TRBJ2-3
v_gene: TRBV6-5
abundance: .

CDR3aa: CAISQGTGHTGELFF
CDR3nt: TGTGCCATCAGTCAGGGGACAGGGCACACCGGGGAGCTGTTTTTT
d_gene: TRBD1
j_gene: TRBJ2-2
v_gene: TRBV10-3
abundance: few

CDR3aa: CASSQDGGGSPSNEQFF
CDR3nt: TGTGCCAGCAGCCAAGATGGCGGCGGGAGCCCCAGCAATGAGCAGTTCTTC
d_gene: TRBD2
j_gene: TRBJ2-1
v_gene: TRBV4-2
abundance: many

CDR3aa: CSTRDQGWNQNIQYF
CDR3nt: TGCAGTACTAGAGATCAGGGTTGGAATCAAAACATTCAGTACTTC
d_gene: .
j_gene: TRBJ2-4
v_gene: TRBV20-1
abundance: .

CDR3aa: CASMRLLLNNEQYF
CDR3nt: TGTGCCAGCATGAGACTTCTACTTAACAACGAGCAGTACTTC
d_gene: .
j_gene: TRBJ2-7
v_gene: TRBV27
abundance: .

CDR3aa: CSVEDPSRPGGTQYF
CDR3nt: TGCAGCGTTGAAGATCCAAGCAGGCCTGGTGGTACGCAGTATTTT
d_gene: .
j_gene: TRBJ2-3
v_gene: TRBV29-1
abundance: .

CDR3aa: CASTSLGDSVRGYTF
CDR3nt: TGTGCCAGCACCTCGCTTGGGGACAGCGTACGTGGCTACACCTTC
d_gene: TRBD1
j_gene: TRBJ1-2
v_gene: TRBV28
abundance: .

CDR3aa: CASSYTTSRDIQYF
CDR3nt: TGTGCCAGCAGCTACACGACATCCAGAGACATTCAGTACTTC
d_gene: .
j_gene: TRBJ2-4
v_gene: TRBV14
abundance: .